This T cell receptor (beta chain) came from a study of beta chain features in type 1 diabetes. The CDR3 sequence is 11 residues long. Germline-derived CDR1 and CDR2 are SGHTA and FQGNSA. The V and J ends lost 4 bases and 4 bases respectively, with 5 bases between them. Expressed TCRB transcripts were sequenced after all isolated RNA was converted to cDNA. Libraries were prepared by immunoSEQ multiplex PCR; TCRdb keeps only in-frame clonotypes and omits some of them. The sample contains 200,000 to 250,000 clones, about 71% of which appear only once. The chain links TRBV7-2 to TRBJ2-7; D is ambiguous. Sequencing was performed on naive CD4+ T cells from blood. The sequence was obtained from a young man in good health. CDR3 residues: CASSYKYEQYF. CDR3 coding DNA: TGTGCCAGCAGCTACAAGTACGAGCAGTACTTC.